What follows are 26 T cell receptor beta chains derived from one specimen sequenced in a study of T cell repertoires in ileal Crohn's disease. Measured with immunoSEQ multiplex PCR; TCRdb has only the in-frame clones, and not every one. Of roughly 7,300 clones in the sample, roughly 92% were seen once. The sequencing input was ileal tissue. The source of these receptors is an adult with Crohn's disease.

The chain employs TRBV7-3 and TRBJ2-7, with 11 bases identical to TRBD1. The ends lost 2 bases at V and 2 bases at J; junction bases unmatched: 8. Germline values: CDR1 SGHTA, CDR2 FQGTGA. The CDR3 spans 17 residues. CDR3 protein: CASSLVASGQGAYEQYF. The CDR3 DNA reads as TGTGCCAGCAGCTTAGTGGCGTCGGGACAGGGGGCCTACGAGCAGTACTTC.

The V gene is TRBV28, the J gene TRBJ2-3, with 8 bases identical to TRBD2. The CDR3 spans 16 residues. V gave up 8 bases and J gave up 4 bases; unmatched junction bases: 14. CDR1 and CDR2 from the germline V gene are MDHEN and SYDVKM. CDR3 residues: CASPFLSGSRADTQYF. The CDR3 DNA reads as TGTGCCAGCCCCTTTTTGAGCGGGAGTCGGGCAGATACGCAGTATTTT.

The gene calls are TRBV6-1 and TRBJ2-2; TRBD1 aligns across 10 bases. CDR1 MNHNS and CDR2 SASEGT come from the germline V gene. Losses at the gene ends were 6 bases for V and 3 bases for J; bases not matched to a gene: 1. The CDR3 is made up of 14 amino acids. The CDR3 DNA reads TGTGCCAGCAGGACAGGGGGCGACACCGGGGAGCTGTTTTTT. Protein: CASRTGGDTGELFF.

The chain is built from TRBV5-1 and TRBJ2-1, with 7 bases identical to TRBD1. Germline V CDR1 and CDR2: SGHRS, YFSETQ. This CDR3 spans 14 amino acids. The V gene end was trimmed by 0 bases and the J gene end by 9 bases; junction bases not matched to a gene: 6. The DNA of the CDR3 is TGCGCCAGCAGCTTGGACAGGGGTTACGGTGAGCAGTTCTTC. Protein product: CASSLDRGYGEQFF. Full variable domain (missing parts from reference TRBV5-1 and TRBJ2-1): KAGVTQTPRYLIKTRGQQVTLSCSPISGHRSVSWYQQTPGQGLQFLFEYFSETQRNKGNFPGRFSGRQFSNSRSEMNVSTLELGDSALYLCASSLDRGYGEQFFGPGTRLTVL.

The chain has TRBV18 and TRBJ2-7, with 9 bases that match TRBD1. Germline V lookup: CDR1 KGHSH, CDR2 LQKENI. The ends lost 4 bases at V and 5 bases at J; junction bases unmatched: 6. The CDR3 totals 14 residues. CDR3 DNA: TGTGCCAGCTCACAACCGGGACAGGGTAACGAGCAGTACTTC. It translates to CASSQPGQGNEQYF.

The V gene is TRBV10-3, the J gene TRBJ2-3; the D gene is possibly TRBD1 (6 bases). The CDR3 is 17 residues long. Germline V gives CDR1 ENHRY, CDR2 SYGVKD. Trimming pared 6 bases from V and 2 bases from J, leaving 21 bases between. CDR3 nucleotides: TGTGCCATCAGGACGACCGCGACAGGCCCCTCCACAGATACGCAGTATTTT. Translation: CAIRTTATGPSTDTQYF.

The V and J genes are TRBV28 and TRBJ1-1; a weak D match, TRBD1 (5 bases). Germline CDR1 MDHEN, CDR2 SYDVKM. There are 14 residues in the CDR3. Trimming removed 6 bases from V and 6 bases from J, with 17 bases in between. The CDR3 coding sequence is TGTGCCAGCAGCCCTCCCGTCAGGGAGGCTGAAGCTTTCTTT. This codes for CASSPPVREAEAFF.

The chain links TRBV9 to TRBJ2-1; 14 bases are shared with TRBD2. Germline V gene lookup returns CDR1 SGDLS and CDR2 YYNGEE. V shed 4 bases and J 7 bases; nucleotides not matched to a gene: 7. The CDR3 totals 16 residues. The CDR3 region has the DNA TGTGCCAGCAGCTCGGGACTAGCGGGAGTTCTTAATGAGCAGTTCTTC. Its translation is CASSSGLAGVLNEQFF. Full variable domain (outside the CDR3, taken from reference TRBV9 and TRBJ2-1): DSGVTQTPKHLITATGQRVTLRCSPRSGDLSVYWYQQSLDQGLQFLIQYYNGEERAKGNILERFSAQQFPDLHSELNLSSLELGDSALYFCASSSGLAGVLNEQFFGPGTRLTVL.

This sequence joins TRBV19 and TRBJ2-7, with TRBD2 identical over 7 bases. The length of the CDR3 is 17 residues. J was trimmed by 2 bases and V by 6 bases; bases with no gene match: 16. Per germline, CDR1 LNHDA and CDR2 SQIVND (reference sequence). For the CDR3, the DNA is TGTGCCAGTAGCAAATCCCCAGGGCGGGAGCCTCCCTACGAGCAGTACTTC. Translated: CASSKSPGREPPYEQYF.

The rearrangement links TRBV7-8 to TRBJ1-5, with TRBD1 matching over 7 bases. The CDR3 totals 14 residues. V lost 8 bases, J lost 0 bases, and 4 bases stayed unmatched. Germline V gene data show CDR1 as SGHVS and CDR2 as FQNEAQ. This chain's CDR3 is CASAGGYSNQPQHF. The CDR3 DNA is TGTGCCAGCGCAGGGGGGTATAGCAATCAGCCCCAGCATTTT.

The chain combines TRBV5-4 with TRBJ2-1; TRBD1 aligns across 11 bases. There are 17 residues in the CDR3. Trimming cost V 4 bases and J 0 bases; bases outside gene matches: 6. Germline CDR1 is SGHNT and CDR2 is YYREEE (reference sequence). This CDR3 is CASSGGTGGGSYNEQFF. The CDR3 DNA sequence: TGTGCCAGCAGCGGAGGGACAGGGGGTGGCTCCTACAATGAGCAGTTCTTC.

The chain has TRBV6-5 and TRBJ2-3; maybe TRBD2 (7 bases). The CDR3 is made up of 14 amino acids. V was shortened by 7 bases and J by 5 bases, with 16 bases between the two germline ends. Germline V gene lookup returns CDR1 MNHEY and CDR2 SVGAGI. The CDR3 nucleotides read TGTGCCAGCACCAACACGGGGGGCCGAGATACGCAGTATTTT. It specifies CASTNTGGRDTQYF.

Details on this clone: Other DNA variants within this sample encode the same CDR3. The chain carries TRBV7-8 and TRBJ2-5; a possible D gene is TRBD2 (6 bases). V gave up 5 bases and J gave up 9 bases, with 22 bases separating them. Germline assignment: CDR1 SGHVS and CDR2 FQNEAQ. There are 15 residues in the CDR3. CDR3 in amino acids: CASSPSVGLKEPQYF. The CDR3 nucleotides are TGTGCCAGCAGCCCATCTGTGGGACTGAAGGAGCCCCAGTACTTC.

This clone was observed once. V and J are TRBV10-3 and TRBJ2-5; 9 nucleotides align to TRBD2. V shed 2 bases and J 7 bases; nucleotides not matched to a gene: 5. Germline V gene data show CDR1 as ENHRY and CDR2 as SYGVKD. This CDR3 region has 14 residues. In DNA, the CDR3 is TGTGCCATCAGTGAGAGTAGCGGGAGTACGACCCAGTACTTC. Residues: CAISESSGSTTQYF.

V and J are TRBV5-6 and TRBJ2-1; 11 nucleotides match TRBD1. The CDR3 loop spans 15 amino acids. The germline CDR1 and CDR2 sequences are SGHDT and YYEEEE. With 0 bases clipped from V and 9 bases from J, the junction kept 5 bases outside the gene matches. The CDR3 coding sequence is TGTGCCAGCAGCTTGGAGGGACAGGGGGTGGGTGAGCAGTTCTTC. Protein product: CASSLEGQGVGEQFF.

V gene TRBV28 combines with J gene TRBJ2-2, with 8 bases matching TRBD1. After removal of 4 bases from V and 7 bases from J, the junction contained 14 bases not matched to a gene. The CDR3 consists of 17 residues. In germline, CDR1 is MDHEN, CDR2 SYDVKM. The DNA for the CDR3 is TGTGCCAGCAGTTCCCCCGGGACAGGTGTCGAGGACGGGGAGCTGTTTTTT. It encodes CASSSPGTGVEDGELFF.

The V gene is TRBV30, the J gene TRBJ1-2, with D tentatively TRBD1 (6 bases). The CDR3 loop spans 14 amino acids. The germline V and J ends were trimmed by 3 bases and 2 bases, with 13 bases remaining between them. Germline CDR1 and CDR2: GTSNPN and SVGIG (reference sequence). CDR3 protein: CAWSAGGGNYGYTF. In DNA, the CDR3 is TGTGCCTGGAGCGCGGGGGGCGGAAACTATGGCTACACCTTC.

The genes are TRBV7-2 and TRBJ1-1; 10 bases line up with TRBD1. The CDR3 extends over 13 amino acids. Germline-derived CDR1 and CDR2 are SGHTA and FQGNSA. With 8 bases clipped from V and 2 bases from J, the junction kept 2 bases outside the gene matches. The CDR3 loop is CASDRGQNTEAFF. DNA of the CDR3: TGTGCCAGCGACAGGGGGCAAAACACTGAAGCTTTCTTT.

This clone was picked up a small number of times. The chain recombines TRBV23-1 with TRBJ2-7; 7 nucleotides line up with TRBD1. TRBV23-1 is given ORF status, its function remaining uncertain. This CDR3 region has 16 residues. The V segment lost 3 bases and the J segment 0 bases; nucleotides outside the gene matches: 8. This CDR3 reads CASSHPDRARSYEQYF. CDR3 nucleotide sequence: TGCGCCAGCAGTCACCCAGACAGGGCTCGCTCCTACGAGCAGTACTTC.

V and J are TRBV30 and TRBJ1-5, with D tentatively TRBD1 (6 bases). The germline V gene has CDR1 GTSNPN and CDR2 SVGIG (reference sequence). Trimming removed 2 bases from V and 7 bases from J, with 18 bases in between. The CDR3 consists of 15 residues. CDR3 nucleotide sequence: TGTGCCTGGAGTAGGGGAGGGGGGATGGGACAGCCCCAGCATTTT. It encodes CAWSRGGGMGQPQHF.

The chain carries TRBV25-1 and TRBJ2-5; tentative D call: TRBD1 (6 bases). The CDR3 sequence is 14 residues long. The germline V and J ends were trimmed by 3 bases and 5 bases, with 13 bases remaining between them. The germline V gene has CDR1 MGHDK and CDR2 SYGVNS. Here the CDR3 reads CASSDLWTAETQYF. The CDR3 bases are TGTGCCAGCAGTGACCTATGGACAGCCGAGACCCAGTACTTC. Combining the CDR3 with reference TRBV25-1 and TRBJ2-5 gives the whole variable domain EADIYQTPRYLVIGTGKKITLECSQTMGHDKMYWYQQDPGMELHLIHYSYGVNSTEKGDLSSESTVSRIRTEHFPLTLESARPSHTSQYLCASSDLWTAETQYFGPGTRLLVL.

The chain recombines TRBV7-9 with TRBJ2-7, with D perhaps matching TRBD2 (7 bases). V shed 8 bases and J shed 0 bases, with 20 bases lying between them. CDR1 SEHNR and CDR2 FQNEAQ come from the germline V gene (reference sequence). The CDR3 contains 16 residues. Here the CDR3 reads CASSGERGSSSYEQYF. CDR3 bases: TGTGCCAGCTCAGGGGAGCGGGGCAGTAGCTCCTACGAGCAGTACTTC.

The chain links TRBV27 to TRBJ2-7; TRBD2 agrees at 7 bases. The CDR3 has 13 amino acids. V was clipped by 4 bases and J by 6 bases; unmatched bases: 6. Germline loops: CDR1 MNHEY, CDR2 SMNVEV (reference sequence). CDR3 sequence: CASSSGLVREQYF. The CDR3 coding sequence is TGTGCCAGCAGTTCCGGACTAGTGCGCGAGCAGTACTTC.

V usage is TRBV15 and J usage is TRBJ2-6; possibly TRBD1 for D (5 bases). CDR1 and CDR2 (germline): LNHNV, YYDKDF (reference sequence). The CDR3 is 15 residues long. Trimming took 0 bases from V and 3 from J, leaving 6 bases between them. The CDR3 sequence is CATSREGLGANVLTF. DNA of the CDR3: TGTGCCACCAGCAGAGAGGGGCTTGGGGCCAACGTCCTGACTTTC.

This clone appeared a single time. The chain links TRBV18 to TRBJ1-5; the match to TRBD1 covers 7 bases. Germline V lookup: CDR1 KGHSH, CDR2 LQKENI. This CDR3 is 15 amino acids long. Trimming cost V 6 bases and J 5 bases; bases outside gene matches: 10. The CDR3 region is CASSPQGGKDQPQHF. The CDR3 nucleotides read TGTGCCAGCTCCCCCCAAGGGGGCAAGGATCAGCCCCAGCATTTT.

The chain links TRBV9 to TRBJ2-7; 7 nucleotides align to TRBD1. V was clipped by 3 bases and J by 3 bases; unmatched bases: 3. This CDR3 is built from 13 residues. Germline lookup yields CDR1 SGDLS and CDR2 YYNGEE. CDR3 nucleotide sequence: TGTGCCAGCAGCGGAGACAGGGTCTACGAGCAGTACTTC. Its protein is CASSGDRVYEQYF.